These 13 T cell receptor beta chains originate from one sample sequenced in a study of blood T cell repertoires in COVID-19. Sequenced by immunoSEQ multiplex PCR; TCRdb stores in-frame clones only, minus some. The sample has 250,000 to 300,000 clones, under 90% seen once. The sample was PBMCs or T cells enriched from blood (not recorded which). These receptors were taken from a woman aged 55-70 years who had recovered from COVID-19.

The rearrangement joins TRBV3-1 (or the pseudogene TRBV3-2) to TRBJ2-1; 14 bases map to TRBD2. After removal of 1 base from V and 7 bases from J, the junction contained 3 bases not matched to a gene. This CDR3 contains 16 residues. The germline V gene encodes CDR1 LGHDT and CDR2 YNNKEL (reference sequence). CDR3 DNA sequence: TGTGCCAGCAGCCAAGCCTGGACTAGCGGGAGGAATGAGCAGTTCTTC. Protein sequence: CASSQAWTSGRNEQFF.

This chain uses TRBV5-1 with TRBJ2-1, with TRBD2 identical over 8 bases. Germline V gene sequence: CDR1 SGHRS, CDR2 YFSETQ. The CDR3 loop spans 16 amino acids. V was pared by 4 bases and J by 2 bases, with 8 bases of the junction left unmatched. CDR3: CASSQLGAGAYNEQFF. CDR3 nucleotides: TGCGCCAGCAGCCAACTCGGAGCGGGGGCCTACAATGAGCAGTTCTTC. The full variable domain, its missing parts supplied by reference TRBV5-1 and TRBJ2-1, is KAGVTQTPRYLIKTRGQQVTLSCSPISGHRSVSWYQQTPGQGLQFLFEYFSETQRNKGNFPGRFSGRQFSNSRSEMNVSTLELGDSALYLCASSQLGAGAYNEQFFGPGTRLTVL.

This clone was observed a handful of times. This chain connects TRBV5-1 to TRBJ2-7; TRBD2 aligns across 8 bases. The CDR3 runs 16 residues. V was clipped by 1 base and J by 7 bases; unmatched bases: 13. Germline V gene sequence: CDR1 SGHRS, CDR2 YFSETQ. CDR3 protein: CASSLSLAERVREQYF. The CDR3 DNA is TGCGCCAGCAGCTTGTCACTAGCGGAGCGGGTAAGAGAGCAGTACTTC.

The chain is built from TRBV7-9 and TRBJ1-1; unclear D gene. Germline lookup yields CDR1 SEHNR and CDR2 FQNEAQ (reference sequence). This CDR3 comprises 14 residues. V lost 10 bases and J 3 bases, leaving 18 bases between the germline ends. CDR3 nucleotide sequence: TGTGCCACCTCGGCCAGAGAAGCGGACACTGAAGCTTTCTTT. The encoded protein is CATSAREADTEAFF.

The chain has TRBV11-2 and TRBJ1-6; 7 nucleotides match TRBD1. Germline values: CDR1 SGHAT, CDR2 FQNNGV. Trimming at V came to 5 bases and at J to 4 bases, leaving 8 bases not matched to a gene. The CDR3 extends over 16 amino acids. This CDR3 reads CASSLAGTEYNSPLHF. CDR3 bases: TGTGCCAGCAGCCTAGCCGGGACAGAATATAATTCACCCCTCCACTTT.

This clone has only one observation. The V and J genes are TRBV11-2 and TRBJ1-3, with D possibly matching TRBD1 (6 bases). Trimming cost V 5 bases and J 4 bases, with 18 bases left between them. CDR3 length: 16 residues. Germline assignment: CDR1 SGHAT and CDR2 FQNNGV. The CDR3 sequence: CASSPVSSGAGNTIYF. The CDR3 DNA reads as TGTGCCAGCAGCCCAGTGTCCTCAGGGGCCGGAAACACCATATATTTT.

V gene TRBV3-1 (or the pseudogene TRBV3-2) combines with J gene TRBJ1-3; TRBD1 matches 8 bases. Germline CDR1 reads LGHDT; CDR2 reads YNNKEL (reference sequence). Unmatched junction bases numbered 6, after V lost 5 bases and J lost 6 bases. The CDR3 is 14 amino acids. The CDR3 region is CASSFGQGLNTIYF. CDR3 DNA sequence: TGTGCCAGCAGCTTCGGACAGGGTTTAAACACCATATATTTT.

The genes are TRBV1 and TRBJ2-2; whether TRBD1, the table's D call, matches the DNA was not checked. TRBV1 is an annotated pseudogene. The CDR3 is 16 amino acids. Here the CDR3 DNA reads TGCACCAGCAGCCGCTCCGGGACAAACAACACCGGGGAGCTGTTTTTT. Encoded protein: CTSSRSGTNNTGELFF.

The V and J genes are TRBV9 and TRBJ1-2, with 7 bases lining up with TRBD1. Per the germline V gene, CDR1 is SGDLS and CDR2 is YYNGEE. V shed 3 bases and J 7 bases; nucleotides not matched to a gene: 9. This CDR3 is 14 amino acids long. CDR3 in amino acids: CASSALQGYSGYTF. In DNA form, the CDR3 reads TGTGCCAGCAGCGCGTTACAGGGGTACTCTGGCTACACCTTC.

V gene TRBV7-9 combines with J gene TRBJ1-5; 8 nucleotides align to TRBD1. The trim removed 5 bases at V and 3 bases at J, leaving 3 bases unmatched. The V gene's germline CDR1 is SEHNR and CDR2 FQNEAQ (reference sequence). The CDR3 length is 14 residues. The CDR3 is CASSIQGDNQPQHF. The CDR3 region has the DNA TGTGCCAGCAGCATACAGGGGGACAATCAGCCCCAGCATTTT.

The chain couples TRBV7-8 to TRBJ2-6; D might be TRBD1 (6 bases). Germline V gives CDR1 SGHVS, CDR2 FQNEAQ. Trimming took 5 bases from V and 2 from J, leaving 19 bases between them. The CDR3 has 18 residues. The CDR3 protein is CASSHGSRGTPGANVLTF. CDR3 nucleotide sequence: TGTGCCAGCAGCCATGGTAGCAGGGGAACCCCTGGGGCCAACGTCCTGACTTTC.

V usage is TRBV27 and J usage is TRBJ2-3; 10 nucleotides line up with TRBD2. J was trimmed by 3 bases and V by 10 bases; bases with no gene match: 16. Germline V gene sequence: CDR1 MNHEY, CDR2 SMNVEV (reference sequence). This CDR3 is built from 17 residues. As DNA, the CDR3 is TGTGCCATTTCCCGGGCGGCTAGCGGGAGTTGGACAGATACGCAGTATTTT. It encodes CAISRAASGSWTDTQYF.

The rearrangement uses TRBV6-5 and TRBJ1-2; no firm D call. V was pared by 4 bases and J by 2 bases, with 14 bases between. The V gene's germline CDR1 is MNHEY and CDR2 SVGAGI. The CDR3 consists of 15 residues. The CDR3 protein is CASSSGRSGNYGYTF. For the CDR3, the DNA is TGTGCCAGCAGTTCGGGGAGGTCCGGGAACTATGGCTACACCTTC.